Described below is a single T cell receptor (beta chain) sequence and its context. Under the authors' procedure: From reference gene primer amplification, estimates of nucleated cell counts were derived. Only in-frame clones appear in the TCRdb table, and some are missing; sequencing was by immunoSEQ multiplex PCR. The V and J calls and clone size come from that table; D and trimming were worked out from the DNA. The sample lists under 300,000 clones, approximately 91% occurring once. These data originate in a study of blood T cell repertoires in COVID-19. Study in general: The cDNA or gDNA used as material had been derived from T cells, B-cell-depleted T cells, or PBMCs.

Which cohort a participant joined came from the clinical history participants gave. Each recovered donor of Cohort 3 presented with two negative PCRs, clearance, or symptom resolution. The specimen sequenced was PBMCs or T cells enriched from blood (not recorded which). The TCR originated in a woman between 35 and 50 years old who had recovered from COVID-19.

This CDR3 reads CASIRGTTDTQYF. The CDR3 nucleotides are TGTGCCAGCATCCGGGGAACCACAGATACGCAGTATTTT. The chain employs TRBV2 and TRBJ2-3; the D gene is possibly TRBD2 (5 bases). The CDR3 spans 13 residues. CDR1 and CDR2 (germline): SNHLY, FYNNEI. V was pared by 7 bases and J by 2 bases, with 10 bases between.